This TCR beta chain was captured in a study of OX40 agonist ivuxolimab in advanced cancers. In this sample, this clone turned up once. CDR3 length equals 14 residues. Trimming left V 6 bases short and J 8 bases short, with 19 bases between. CDR1 and CDR2 from the germline V gene are MNHNY and SVGAGI (reference sequence). Any history of autoimmune disease or systemic immunosuppression disqualified patients. The method was immunoSEQ multiplex PCR; TCRdb's version includes in-frame clones alone and lacks a portion of them. This table holds 69,000 or so clones, around 88% found once. The chain links TRBV6-6 to TRBJ1-2, with D perhaps matching TRBD1 (5 bases). The sample here was CD4+ or CD8+ T cells sorted from blood, taken in a trial of the OX40 agonist ivuxolimab. This receptor was identified in an adult with an advanced solid tumor such as melanoma, head and neck, liver or kidney cancer. CDR3 protein: CASSPSAGPGGYTF. Here the CDR3 DNA reads TGTGCCAGCAGCCCCTCAGCGGGGCCTGGGGGCTACACCTTC.